This TCR beta chain was profiled in a study of cytomegalovirus exposure and HLA in healthy donors. Findings of the study overall: A few CMV-associated chains proved CMV antigen-specific in vitro. The majority of TCR sequences were rare, yet some public TCRs appeared in many donors.

The assay was immunoSEQ multiplex PCR, and TCRdb's table has in-frame clones only and misses some. Of around 300,000 clones listed, roughly 90% were seen once; the top ten hold roughly 1.2%. With regard to this clone: Its antigen is unidentified.

Sequencing was done on a sample of PBMCs. The TCR comes from a woman younger than 45 in good health and CMV-seropositive.

CDR3 sequence (DNA): TGTGCCAGCAGCTCCCAGGAGGGCAACCAGGTGCGCGAAAAACTGTTTTTT. This gives the protein CASSSQEGNQVREKLFF. The V gene is TRBV28, the J gene TRBJ1-4; D call uncertain. CDR1 and CDR2 (germline): MDHEN, SYDVKM. The CDR3 length is 17 residues. V was pared by 6 bases and J by 8 bases, with 25 bases between.